This entry lists 10 T cell receptor beta chains sequenced from one sample in a study of blood T cell repertoires in COVID-19. TCRdb keeps only in-frame clones here, not all; method: immunoSEQ multiplex PCR. The sample records about 100,000 clones, 80% being singletons. The sequencing sample was made of peripheral blood. Receptors were obtained from a man aged 70 or older with active or convalescent COVID-19.

The rearrangement links TRBV3-1 (or the pseudogene TRBV3-2) to TRBJ2-3; 7 nucleotides match TRBD2. The V and J ends lost 3 bases and 6 bases, in that order; junction bases with no gene match: 12. Germline-derived CDR1 and CDR2 are LGHDT and YNNKEL (reference sequence). The CDR3 is made up of 16 amino acids. The DNA for the CDR3 is TGTGCCAGCAGCCACAGCACGGGCGGGAGATCGGATACGCAGTATTTT. Its translation: CASSHSTGGRSDTQYF.

The chain recombines TRBV5-8 with TRBJ1-5; a weak D match, TRBD1 (5 bases). V was pared by 0 bases and J by 0 bases, with 16 bases between. This CDR3 region has 18 residues. CDR1 and CDR2 (germline): SGHTS, YDEGEE. The CDR3 loop is CASSLEPLGGHSNQPQHF. The CDR3 coding sequence is TGTGCCAGCAGCTTGGAACCCTTGGGGGGTCATAGCAATCAGCCCCAGCATTTT.

The chain recombines TRBV18 with TRBJ1-5; TRBD1 matches at 9 bases. The CDR3 is 15 amino acids. V shed 3 bases, J shed 4 bases, and the junction held 4 bases outside the gene matches. Per the germline V gene, CDR1 is KGHSH and CDR2 is LQKENI. DNA for the CDR3: TGTGCCAGCTCACCCAGCGGGACAGGGAATCAGCCCCAGCATTTT. Residues: CASSPSGTGNQPQHF.

The chain links TRBV4-2 to TRBJ2-5; 12 bases fit TRBD2. The CDR3 is 16 residues long. The V gene end was trimmed by 4 bases and the J gene end by 3 bases; junction bases not matched to a gene: 6. Germline lookup yields CDR1 LGHNA and CDR2 YNFKEQ. This CDR3 reads CASSPLTSGGEETQYF. CDR3 DNA: TGTGCCAGCAGCCCGCTGACTAGCGGGGGAGAAGAGACCCAGTACTTC.

This chain links TRBV6-6 with TRBJ1-4; the D gene is possibly TRBD1 (6 bases). Deletions cut 6 bases from V and 3 bases from J, with 14 bases between. This CDR3 region has 15 residues. CDR1 is MNHNY and CDR2 is SVGAGI in the germline V gene (reference sequence). The CDR3: CASSEETGPNEKLFF. The CDR3 region has the DNA TGTGCCAGCAGCGAAGAGACAGGACCTAATGAAAAACTGTTTTTT.

This clone was counted between two and nine times. J is TRBJ2-7 and V is TRBV4-2; a possible D gene is TRBD2 (7 bases). CDR3 length equals 16 residues. Germline V gene sequence: CDR1 LGHNA, CDR2 YNFKEQ. Trimming stripped 1 base from V and 2 bases from J, with 15 bases between. Here the CDR3 reads CASSQARGARTYEQYF. In DNA, the CDR3 is TGTGCCAGCAGCCAAGCTCGGGGGGCCCGAACCTACGAGCAGTACTTC.

The chain has TRBV25-1 and TRBJ2-3, with TRBD1 as a possible D gene (6 bases). CDR1 is MGHDK, CDR2 SYGVNS, per germline. Trimming removed 3 bases at V and 0 bases at J, with 10 bases between. The CDR3 has 15 amino acids. The CDR3 region has the DNA TGTGCCAGCAGTGACCTCACAGGGAGCACAGATACGCAGTATTTT. It specifies CASSDLTGSTDTQYF.

This clone was seen only once. The V and J genes are TRBV4-3 and TRBJ1-5, with TRBD1 identical over 9 bases. The junction had 13 bases not matched to a gene; V was cut back by 4 bases and J by 6 bases. Germline V gene sequence: CDR1 LGHNA, CDR2 YSLEER. This CDR3 is built from 17 residues. The CDR3 spells CASSLHPGTGNGQPQHF. CDR3 coding DNA: TGCGCCAGCAGCCTCCACCCGGGGACAGGGAATGGTCAGCCCCAGCATTTT.

Of note for this clone: Germline is not matched at one junction end, which may reflect a read error. The rearrangement uses TRBV29-1 and TRBJ1-1; TRBD1 agrees at 7 bases. CDR1 SQVTM and CDR2 ANQGSEA come from the germline V gene. This CDR3 is 10 amino acids long. CDR3 sequence (DNA): TGCAGCGTTGAAGGGGACAGCTTGAGGTTT. The encoded protein is CSVEGDSLRF. The full variable domain, with the rest looked up from reference TRBV29-1 and TRBJ1-1, is SAVISQKPSRDICQRGTSLTIQCQVDSQVTMMFWYRQQPGQSLTLIATANQGSEATYESGFVIDKFPISRPNLTFSTLTVSNMSPEDSSIYLCSVEGDSLRFGQGTRLTVV.

The CDR3 DNA reads as TGTGCCAGCAGCGTAGATACGGGGTTTGGCGGTATGAACACTGAAGCTTTCTTT. Translating gives CASSVDTGFGGMNTEAFF. The rearrangement joins TRBV9 to TRBJ1-1; D is ambiguous. V dropped 0 bases and J dropped 0 bases, with 18 bases sitting between them. This CDR3 is built from 18 residues. Germline V gene lookup returns CDR1 SGDLS and CDR2 YYNGEE.